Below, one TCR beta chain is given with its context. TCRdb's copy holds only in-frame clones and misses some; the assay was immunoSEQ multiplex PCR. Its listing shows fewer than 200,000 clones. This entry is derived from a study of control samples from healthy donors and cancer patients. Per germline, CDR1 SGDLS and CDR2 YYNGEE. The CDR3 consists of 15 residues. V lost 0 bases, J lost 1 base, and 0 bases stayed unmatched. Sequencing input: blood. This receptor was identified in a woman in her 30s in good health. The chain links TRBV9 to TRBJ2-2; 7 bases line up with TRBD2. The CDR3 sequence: CASSVASGNTGELFF. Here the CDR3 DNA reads TGTGCCAGCAGCGTAGCTAGCGGGAACACCGGGGAGCTGTTTTTT.